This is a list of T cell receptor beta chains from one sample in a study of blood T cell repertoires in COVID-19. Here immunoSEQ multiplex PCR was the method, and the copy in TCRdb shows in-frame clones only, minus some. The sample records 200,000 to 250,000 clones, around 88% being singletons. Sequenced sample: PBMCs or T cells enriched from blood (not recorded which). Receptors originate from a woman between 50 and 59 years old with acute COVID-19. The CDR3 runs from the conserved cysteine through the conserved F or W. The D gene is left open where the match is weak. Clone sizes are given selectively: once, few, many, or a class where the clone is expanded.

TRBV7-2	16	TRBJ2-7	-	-	TGTGCCAGCAGCTTGGCCGGGACATTTGGTGCTTACGAGCAGTACTTC	CASSLAGTFGAYEQYF
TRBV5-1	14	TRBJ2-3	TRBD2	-	TGCGCCAGCAGTAATAGCGGGAGAACAGATACGCAGTATTTT	CASSNSGRTDTQYF
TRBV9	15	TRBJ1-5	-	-	TGTGCCAGCAGCGTAAGCTGGGGCAGCAATCAGCCCCAGCATTTT	CASSVSWGSNQPQHF
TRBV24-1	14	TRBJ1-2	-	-	TGTGCCACCAGTGATTCCGACAGGCTATCTGGCTACACCTTC	CATSDSDRLSGYTF
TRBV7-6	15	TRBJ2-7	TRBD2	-	TGTGCCAGCAGCTTCCATAGCGGGAGCGGCTACGAGCAGTACTTC	CASSFHSGSGYEQYF
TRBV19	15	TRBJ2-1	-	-	TGTGCCAGTAGTATGACCAGCGGAGCCTACAATGAGCAGTTCTTC	CASSMTSGAYNEQFF
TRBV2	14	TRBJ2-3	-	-	TGTGCCAGCAGTGCCCGACAGACCCCCGATACGCAGTATTTT	CASSARQTPDTQYF
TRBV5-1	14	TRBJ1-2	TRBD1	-	TGCGCCAGCAGTCCCGGGACAGGGCCCTATGGCTACACCTTC	CASSPGTGPYGYTF
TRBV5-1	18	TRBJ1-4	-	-	TGCGCCAGCAGCTACTATTCTCCCGGGACTCCAACTAATGAAAAACTGTTTTTT	CASSYYSPGTPTNEKLFF
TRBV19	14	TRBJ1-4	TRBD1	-	TGTGCCAGTAGTAAGGGACAGGGGAATGAAAAACTGTTTTTT	CASSKGQGNEKLFF
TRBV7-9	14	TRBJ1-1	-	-	TGTGCCAGCAGCTTAAGTAGACTTAACACTGAAGCTTTCTTT	CASSLSRLNTEAFF
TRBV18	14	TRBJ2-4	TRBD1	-	TGTGCCAGCTCACCGCCGGGACAGGGCGACATTCAGTACTTC	CASSPPGQGDIQYF
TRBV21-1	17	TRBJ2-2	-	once	TGTGCCAGCAGGTCAATACAGAGGAGAGGGGGATCCGGGGAGCTGTTTTTT	CASRSIQRRGGSGELFF
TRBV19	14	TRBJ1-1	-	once	TGTGCCAGTAGTATAGCCCAGGTTAACACTGAAGCTTTCTTT	CASSIAQVNTEAFF
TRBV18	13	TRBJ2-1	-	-	TGTGCCAGCTCACCCAGGAAAGTTACTGAGCAGTTCTTC	CASSPRKVTEQFF
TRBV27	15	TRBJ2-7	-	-	TGTGCCAGCAGTTTAAAGACGGGTGGATATTACGAGCAGTACTTC	CASSLKTGGYYEQYF
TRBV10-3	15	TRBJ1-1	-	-	TGTGCCATCAGGAACCCCCAGGGCATGAACACTGAAGCTTTCTTT	CAIRNPQGMNTEAFF
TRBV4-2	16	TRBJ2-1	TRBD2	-	TGTGCCAGCAGCCAAGAAGTAGCGGGAATTGGCAATGAGCAGTTCTTC	CASSQEVAGIGNEQFF
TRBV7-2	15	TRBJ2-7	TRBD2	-	TGTGCCAGCAGCGCCCCTAGCGGGAGGGCGGGAGAGCAGTACTTC	CASSAPSGRAGEQYF
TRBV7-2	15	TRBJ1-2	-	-	TGTGCCAGCAGCTTAGCGGCCAGGGGCTCCTATGGCTACACCTTC	CASSLAARGSYGYTF
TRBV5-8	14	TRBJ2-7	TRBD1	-	TGTGCCAGCAGCTCGGAAGGGACAGCGTACGAGCAGTACTTC	CASSSEGTAYEQYF
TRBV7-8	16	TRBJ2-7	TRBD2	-	TGTGCCAGCAGCGGCGGACTAGCGGGAGGATTCTACGAGCAGTACTTC	CASSGGLAGGFYEQYF
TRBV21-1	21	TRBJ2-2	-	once	TGTGCCAGCAGCGAAGGTTTTCTCCCCATTTTGCTACAGGGGAGTACCGGGGAGCTGTTTTTT	CASSEGFLPILLQGSTGELFF
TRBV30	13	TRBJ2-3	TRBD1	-	TGTGCCTGGGACAGGGGGCTCACAGATACGCAGTATTTT	CAWDRGLTDTQYF
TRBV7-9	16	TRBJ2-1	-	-	TGTGCCAGCAGCGAAAGGGGCCTTAGCTCCTACAATGAGCAGTTCTTC	CASSERGLSSYNEQFF
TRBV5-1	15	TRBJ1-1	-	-	TGCGCCAGCAGCTCGATCGAGACAGGCTCGGGTAAAGCTTTCTTT	CASSSIETGSGKAFF
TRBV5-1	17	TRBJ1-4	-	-	TGCGCCAGCAGCCCCCGGGTAGTAGAATCGACTAATGAAAAACTGTTTTTT	CASSPRVVESTNEKLFF